The following is a T cell receptor beta chain sequence with its context. Its target is unknown. CDR3 size: 16 residues. J lost 3 bases, V lost 4 bases, and 5 bases had no gene match. The germline CDR1 and CDR2 sequences are SGHRS and YFSETQ. Cells defined as naive were viable CD3+CD4+ or CD3+CD8+ and CCR7+CD45RA+CD45RO-CD95-CD27+CD28+. Peripheral blood was collected from the related graft donor on the marrow donation day. This sample is part of a study of T cells after posttransplantation cyclophosphamide. Assay used: immunoSEQ multiplex PCR; TCRdb lists only in-frame clones, some missing. The data hold fewer than 40,000 clones, with 75% to 95% observed a single time. General study findings and limits: Recipient CMV seropositivity and CMV reactivation strongly tracked TRB clonality. Later blood repertoires were often dominated by clones from the donor CD8+ memory compartment. TRB overlap between skin or GI tissue T cells and blood was limited.

Sequencing was carried out using naive CD4+ T cells sorted from PBMCs. The chain has TRBV5-1 and TRBJ1-3, with TRBD1 identical over 12 bases. The TCR was taken from a woman aged 60-75 years in good health, CMV-negative, and a related stem cell transplant donor. The DNA of the CDR3 is TGCGCCAGCAGCCCCGGGACAGGGGGCGGTGGAAACACCATATATTTT. This gives the protein CASSPGTGGGGNTIYF.